The entry that follows covers one TCR beta chain sequence. TCRdb's table, derived via immunoSEQ multiplex PCR, lists solely in-frame clones and lacks some. The table has about 25,000 clones, about 80% seen once; the top ten hold about 25%. The data stem from a study of OX40 agonist ivuxolimab in advanced cancers. At the level of the study: A diagnosis of hepatocellular carcinoma, melanoma, renal cell or head and neck cancer was present in dose-escalation patients. The study reported partial responses in three patients: one hepatocellular carcinoma, two cutaneous melanoma.

This specimen consisted of CD4+ or CD8+ T cells sorted from blood, obtained in a trial of the OX40 agonist ivuxolimab. This clonotype originated in an adult with an advanced solid tumor such as melanoma, head and neck, liver or kidney cancer.

CDR3 sequence reads: CASSDSGQGSHEQYF. CDR3 coding DNA: TGTGCCAGCAGCGACTCGGGACAGGGTTCCCACGAGCAGTACTTC. The gene calls are TRBV7-6 and TRBJ2-7; 9 bases are a match to TRBD1. J gave up 5 bases and V 5 bases, and 10 bases lay outside the gene matches. Germline assignment: CDR1 SGHVS and CDR2 FNYEAQ. The CDR3 totals 15 residues. The full variable domain, rest sourced from reference TRBV7-6 and TRBJ2-7, is GAGVSQSPRYKVTKRGQDVALRCDPISGHVSLYWYRQALGQGPEFLTYFNYEAQQDKSGLPNDRFSAERPEGSISTLTIQRTEQRDSAMYRCASSDSGQGSHEQYFGPGTRLTVT.